The 28 T cell receptor beta chains below were found in one sample sequenced in a study of blood T cell repertoires in COVID-19. TCRdb keeps only in-frame clones here, not all; method: immunoSEQ multiplex PCR. The sample carries 120,000 or so clones, around 80% recorded once. Sequencing input: peripheral blood. The receptors shown here come from a middle-aged man with active or convalescent COVID-19.

The chain carries TRBV3-1 (or the pseudogene TRBV3-2) and TRBJ1-1; 9 bases match TRBD1. CDR3 length equals 15 residues. Unmatched junction bases numbered 4, after V lost 4 bases and J lost 1 base. From germline, CDR1 is LGHDT and CDR2 YNNKEL (reference sequence). The CDR3 reads CASSRGTGWNTEAFF. The DNA for the CDR3 is TGTGCCAGCAGCCGGGGGACAGGGTGGAACACTGAAGCTTTCTTT.

This chain links TRBV28 with TRBJ2-1, with TRBD2 matching over 8 bases. This CDR3 comprises 15 residues. Germline assignment: CDR1 MDHEN and CDR2 SYDVKM. The J segment lost 6 bases and the V segment lost 6 bases, leaving 10 bases of the junction unmatched. CDR3 DNA sequence: TGTGCCAGCAGCACAGGTAGCGGGGTCATCAATGAGCAGTTCTTC. Translating gives CASSTGSGVINEQFF.

This chain uses TRBV29-1 with TRBJ2-7, with D tentatively TRBD1 (5 bases). Trimming stripped 4 bases from V and 4 bases from J, with 11 bases between. Germline V gene data show CDR1 as SQVTM and CDR2 as ANQGSEA. The CDR3 totals 12 residues. The CDR3 nucleotides are TGCAGCGTTGTTGGCAGGGAATACGAGCAGTACTTC. This encodes CSVVGREYEQYF.

J is TRBJ1-4 and V is TRBV11-2; 10 nucleotides agree with TRBD1. Trimming took 1 base from V and 11 from J; bases not matched to a gene: 7. This CDR3 has 15 residues. Germline V gene lookup returns CDR1 SGHAT and CDR2 FQNNGV. In DNA, the CDR3 is TGTGCCAGCAGCTTAGGGGACAGGGGATCGTATAAACTGTTTTTT. Its protein is CASSLGDRGSYKLFF.

The chain carries TRBV9 and TRBJ1-1; D remains unclear. V was clipped by 0 bases and J by 1 base, with 10 bases between them. This CDR3 has 15 residues. The germline gives CDR1 SGDLS, CDR2 YYNGEE. This CDR3 reads CASSVAEPGNTEAFF. The CDR3 DNA sequence: TGTGCCAGCAGCGTAGCTGAACCGGGGAACACTGAAGCTTTCTTT. Full variable domain (outside the CDR3, taken from reference TRBV9 and TRBJ1-1): DSGVTQTPKHLITATGQRVTLRCSPRSGDLSVYWYQQSLDQGLQFLIQYYNGEERAKGNILERFSAQQFPDLHSELNLSSLELGDSALYFCASSVAEPGNTEAFFGQGTRLTVV.

The gene calls are TRBV28 and TRBJ2-7; 10 nucleotides match TRBD2. Germline V gene data show CDR1 as MDHEN and CDR2 as SYDVKM. With V trimmed by 2 bases and J by 0 bases, 4 bases remained unmatched. The CDR3 loop spans 16 amino acids. The CDR3 loop reads CASSLGTSAISYEQYF. The CDR3 coding sequence is TGTGCCAGCAGTTTAGGGACTAGCGCGATCTCCTACGAGCAGTACTTC.

The rearrangement links TRBV29-1 to TRBJ1-4; TRBD1 matches at 11 bases. The CDR3 runs to 14 residues. Per the germline V gene, CDR1 is SQVTM and CDR2 is ANQGSEA. The V and J ends lost 1 base and 13 bases, in that order; junction bases with no gene match: 8. CDR3 in amino acids: CSVEGGTGGIGLFF. The CDR3 DNA sequence: TGCAGCGTTGAAGGGGGGACAGGGGGAATAGGACTGTTTTTT.

This clone was counted a few times. V gene TRBV6-5 combines with J gene TRBJ1-3, with D unclear. The V and J ends lost 1 base and 4 bases respectively, with 14 bases between them. The CDR3 has 16 residues. Germline V CDR1 and CDR2: MNHEY, SVGAGI. This CDR3 reads CASSYFHGGRGNTIYF. CDR3 sequence (DNA): TGTGCCAGCAGTTACTTCCACGGAGGGCGGGGAAACACCATATATTTT.

This chain connects TRBV4-3 to TRBJ2-7; TRBD2 matches 7 bases. There are 15 residues in the CDR3. The V and J ends lost 4 bases and 7 bases, in that order; junction bases with no gene match: 13. Germline V gene lookup returns CDR1 LGHNA and CDR2 YSLEER. This CDR3 reads CASSRDVSSGGEQYF. CDR3 DNA sequence: TGCGCCAGCAGCCGTGACGTGTCCTCGGGGGGTGAGCAGTACTTC.

The chain links TRBV4-3 to TRBJ2-2; no definite D call. The CDR3 sequence is 15 residues long. Germline V CDR1 and CDR2: LGHNA, YSLEER. V gave up 1 base and J gave up 5 bases, with 11 bases separating them. CDR3 bases: TGCGCCAGCAGCCAAGTATTAAGCTTGACCGGGGAGCTGTTTTTT. It yields the protein CASSQVLSLTGELFF.

This clone was counted at least ten times. This sequence joins TRBV27 and TRBJ1-5; D perhaps matches TRBD1 (5 bases). The CDR3 runs to 14 residues. CDR1 MNHEY and CDR2 SMNVEV come from the germline V gene (reference sequence). Trimming removed 6 bases from V and 0 bases from J, with 9 bases in between. The CDR3 DNA follows: TGTGCCAGCAGAAGGACAAATAGCAATCAGCCCCAGCATTTT. This encodes CASRRTNSNQPQHF.

V gene TRBV5-5 combines with J gene TRBJ1-3; D ambiguous. The CDR3 has 13 residues. The germline CDR1 and CDR2 sequences are SGHKS and YYEKEE (reference sequence). Trimming pared 2 bases from V and 9 bases from J, leaving 12 bases between. The CDR3, as DNA: TGTGCCAGCAGCTTTCAGGACTCCAGCACCATATATTTT. Protein sequence: CASSFQDSSTIYF. Full variable domain (missing parts from reference TRBV5-5 and TRBJ1-3): DAGVTQSPTHLIKTRGQQVTLRCSPISGHKSVSWYQQVLGQGPQFIFQYYEKEERGRGNFPDRFSARQFPNYSSELNVNALLLGDSALYLCASSFQDSSTIYFGEGSWLTVV.

The chain joins TRBV5-1 to TRBJ1-6; D not certain. This CDR3 is built from 14 residues. Germline-derived CDR1 and CDR2 are SGHRS and YFSETQ. Trimming pared 2 bases from V and 8 bases from J, leaving 11 bases between. The CDR3 is CASSLEGRDSPLHF. The CDR3 DNA is TGCGCCAGCAGCTTAGAGGGAAGGGATTCACCCCTCCACTTT.

The J gene is TRBJ1-5, the V gene TRBV6-1; D gene unclear. V lost 0 bases, J lost 5 bases, and 11 bases lay in between. The CDR3 runs 15 residues. Germline assignment: CDR1 MNHNS and CDR2 SASEGT. The DNA for the CDR3 is TGTGCCAGCAGTGAAGCTTATTGGGCCGATCAGCCCCAGCATTTT. Protein: CASSEAYWADQPQHF.

The chain combines TRBV7-2 with TRBJ2-5; D is ambiguous. V was clipped by 1 base and J by 5 bases, with 14 bases between them. The CDR3 runs to 15 residues. Germline V gene lookup returns CDR1 SGHTA and CDR2 FQGNSA. As DNA, the CDR3 is TGTGCCAGCAGCTTAGGCGGTCCCCCCCGGGAGACCCAGTACTTC. Translation gives CASSLGGPPRETQYF. Using reference TRBV7-2 and TRBJ2-5 for the parts outside the CDR3, the full variable domain is GAGVSQSPSNKVTEKGKDVELRCDPISGHTALYWYRQSLGQGLEFLIYFQGNSAPDKSGLPSDRFSAERTGGSVSTLTIQRTQQEDSAVYLCASSLGGPPRETQYFGPGTRLLVL.

The chain carries TRBV30 and TRBJ1-1; the D gene is possibly TRBD1 (5 bases). V shed 3 bases and J shed 6 bases, with 17 bases lying between them. The CDR3 has 14 residues. Germline-derived CDR1 and CDR2 are GTSNPN and SVGIG (reference sequence). This CDR3 is CAWRVWGRGAEAFF. CDR3 coding DNA: TGTGCCTGGAGGGTTTGGGGCCGTGGCGCTGAAGCTTTCTTT.

This clone was detected a few times. The J gene is TRBJ2-2, the V gene TRBV5-6, with D possibly matching TRBD2 (5 bases). The CDR3 consists of 15 residues. Germline CDR1 reads SGHDT; CDR2 reads YYEEEE. V lost 3 bases and J 5 bases, leaving 14 bases between the germline ends. CDR3 residues: CASSSYTRETGELFF. Written as DNA, the CDR3 is TGTGCCAGCAGCTCGTACACCCGGGAAACCGGGGAGCTGTTTTTT.

V is TRBV6-5 and J is TRBJ2-3, with D uncertain. From germline, CDR1 is MNHEY and CDR2 SVGAGI. V was clipped by 6 bases and J by 14 bases, with 18 bases between them. The CDR3 totals 12 residues. The CDR3 nucleotides read TGTGCCAGCAGGGGTAGCTCCTCCACGACGTATTTT. Its translation: CASRGSSSTTYF.

The gene calls are TRBV3-1 (or the pseudogene TRBV3-2) and TRBJ1-1; possible D gene TRBD1, 5 bases. Trimming removed 1 base at V and 5 bases at J, with 17 bases between. This CDR3 has 16 residues. Germline CDR1 is LGHDT and CDR2 is YNNKEL (reference sequence). The CDR3 DNA reads TGTGCCAGCAGCCAAGGGTTGGCCGGGGGGGGAACTGAAGCTTTCTTT. It specifies CASSQGLAGGGTEAFF.

This clone was seen only a few times. V usage is TRBV20-1 and J usage is TRBJ2-2, with 7 bases aligning to TRBD2. After removal of 3 bases from V and 1 base from J, the junction contained 8 bases not matched to a gene. The CDR3 is 16 residues long. The germline CDR1 and CDR2 sequences are DFQATT and SNEGSKA (reference sequence). In DNA, the CDR3 is TGCAGTGCTAGTTCCCCGGGAGGAGGGAACACCGGGGAGCTGTTTTTT. Residues: CSASSPGGGNTGELFF.

The chain employs TRBV7-2 and TRBJ2-2, with 8 bases identical to TRBD1. Trimming removed 3 bases from V and 5 bases from J; junction bases left unmatched: 5. Germline CDR1 is SGHTA and CDR2 is FQGNSA. The CDR3 length is 15 residues. The CDR3 nucleotides read TGTGCCAGCAGCTTTGACAGGGGCGGGACCGGGGAGCTGTTTTTT. This encodes CASSFDRGGTGELFF.

The V and J genes are TRBV5-1 and TRBJ2-5; TRBD1 is a possible D gene (6 bases). Germline CDR1 and CDR2: SGHRS and YFSETQ. Trimming pared 3 bases from V and 4 bases from J, leaving 16 bases between. The CDR3 has 15 residues. CDR3 DNA: TGCGCCAGCAGCTCTGGACCGGGACAAGGAGAGACCCAGTACTTC. Translated: CASSSGPGQGETQYF.

The chain joins TRBV6-5 to TRBJ1-4; TRBD1 matches 8 bases. With V trimmed by 6 bases and J by 4 bases, 4 bases remained unmatched. The germline V gene has CDR1 MNHEY and CDR2 SVGAGI. CDR3 size: 14 residues. CDR3 DNA: TGTGCCAGCAGACCACAGGGGGGTAATGAAAAACTGTTTTTT. Residues: CASRPQGGNEKLFF.

The CDR3 loop reads CASSYQQGKETQYF. The CDR3 region has the DNA TGTGCCAGCAGTTACCAACAGGGGAAAGAGACCCAGTACTTC. The chain combines TRBV6-6 with TRBJ2-5; 7 bases match TRBD1. The length of the CDR3 is 14 residues. Germline V gene data show CDR1 as MNHNY and CDR2 as SVGAGI (reference sequence). The J segment lost 3 bases and the V segment lost 2 bases, leaving 3 bases of the junction unmatched.

The genes are TRBV6-6 and TRBJ2-5; 8 bases fit TRBD1. V gave up 6 bases and J gave up 4 bases; unmatched junction bases: 10. CDR3 length: 15 residues. CDR1 and CDR2 from the germline V gene are MNHNY and SVGAGI (reference sequence). The CDR3 reads CASSPGQGMGETQYF. CDR3 sequence (DNA): TGTGCCAGCAGCCCTGGACAGGGAATGGGAGAGACCCAGTACTTC.

The chain is built from TRBV29-1 and TRBJ1-2, with a possible D match to TRBD1 (5 bases). The germline V gene has CDR1 SQVTM and CDR2 ANQGSEA. With 7 bases removed from V and 8 bases from J, the gap between germline ends came to 23 bases. The CDR3 runs to 14 residues. Here the CDR3 reads CSGSGGANPKGYTF. Written as DNA, the CDR3 is TGCAGCGGGAGCGGAGGGGCCAACCCGAAGGGCTACACCTTC. The full variable domain, rest sourced from reference TRBV29-1 and TRBJ1-2, is SAVISQKPSRDICQRGTSLTIQCQVDSQVTMMFWYRQQPGQSLTLIATANQGSEATYESGFVIDKFPISRPNLTFSTLTVSNMSPEDSSIYLCSGSGGANPKGYTFGSGTRLTVV.

Note on this clone: One end of the junction varies from germline; a read error may be responsible. V is TRBV20-1 and J is TRBJ1-2; 7 bases agree with TRBD1. CDR1 and CDR2 from the germline V gene are DFQATT and SNEGSKA (reference sequence). CDR3 length equals 12 residues. The CDR3 is CSASPIPGQLPF. CDR3 DNA: TGCAGTGCCAGTCCTATCCCGGGACAGCTCCCCTTC.

This chain links TRBV6-2 or TRBV6-3 with TRBJ1-2; D perhaps matches TRBD1 (5 bases). The CDR3 is 13 amino acids. The V and J ends lost 6 bases and 1 base respectively, with 9 bases between them. Germline V gene data show CDR1 as MNHEY and CDR2 as SVGEGT. This chain's CDR3 is CASSLRGNYGYTF. The CDR3 region has the DNA TGTGCCAGCAGCTTAAGGGGTAACTATGGCTACACCTTC.